The rows below give T cell receptor beta chains drawn from one sample of a study of T cells in Graves' hyperthyroidism and ophthalmopathy. Each CDR3 protein is one row after TCRdb ran MiXCR on the multiplex PCR reads. The sample carries around 440,000 distinct CDR3 sequences, 15% to 18% recorded once. Sequencing was performed on blood. The receptor set was obtained from a woman in her late teens or twenties with Graves' hyperthyroidism. Each CDR3 is given with its conserved first and last residue. A D gene is named only where the DNA matches it firmly. Rows may omit the clone size; those that give it use once, few, many or a size class.

>TRBJ1-5|.|TRBV11-1|few
CASSLGASSNQPQHF
TGTGCCAGCAGCTTGGGGGCGAGTAGCAATCAGCCCCAGCATTTT
>TRBJ1-1|.|TRBV4-3|many
CASSQDPDDNTEAFF
TGCGCCAGCAGCCAAGATCCAGATGATAACACTGAAGCTTTCTTT
>TRBJ2-3|.|TRBV5-1|many
CASALYSTTDTQYF
TGCGCCTCCGCCCTGTACTCCACCACAGATACGCAGTATTTT
>TRBJ2-5|.|TRBV24-1|many
CATSDSPGQETQYF
TGTGCCACCAGTGATTCCCCCGGCCAAGAGACCCAGTACTTC
>TRBJ1-2|.|TRBV28|few
CASSYRRKFNYGYTF
TGTGCCAGCAGCTATCGAAGGAAGTTTAACTATGGCTACACCTTC
>TRBJ1-1|.|TRBV7-6|.
CTSSSTGYTEAFF
TGTACCAGCAGCTCAACGGGGTACACTGAAGCTTTCTTT
>TRBJ2-5|.|TRBV5-1|once
CASTLGSGEETQYF
TGCGCCAGCACCCTAGGGTCGGGGGAGGAGACCCAGTACTTC
>TRBJ1-5|.|TRBV15|.
CATSRGGARQPQHF
TGTGCCACCAGCAGGGGGGGGGCGAGACAGCCCCAGCATTTT
>TRBJ2-7|.|TRBV7-9|.
CASSVREVGEQYF
TGTGCCAGCAGCGTCAGGGAAGTAGGGGAGCAGTACTTC
>TRBJ1-6|.|TRBV5-1|many
CASSSSFWGENSPLHF
TGCGCCAGCAGCTCGTCCTTTTGGGGGGAGAATTCACCCCTCCACTTT
>TRBJ2-1|.|TRBV2|many
CAASNLVQRSYNEQFF
TGTGCCGCCAGCAATCTAGTTCAGCGGAGCTACAATGAGCAGTTCTTC
>TRBJ2-1|.|TRBV6-1|once
CASSPGTGAFLYNEQFF
TGCGCCAGCAGCCCCGGGACGGGGGCTTTTTTATACAATGAGCAGTTCTTC
>TRBJ2-3|.|TRBV10-1|few
CASSEKGADTQYF
TGCGCCAGCAGTGAGAAAGGGGCAGATACGCAGTATTTT
>TRBJ1-5|TRBD1|TRBV6-2/TRBV6-3|many
CASSSHNTGGQPQHF
TGTGCCAGCAGTTCCCACAACACAGGGGGTCAGCCCCAGCATTTT
>TRBJ1-1|.|TRBV27|many
CASSPQGLGTEAFF
TGTGCCAGCAGTCCCCAGGGATTAGGTACTGAAGCTTTCTTT
>TRBJ2-2|.|TRBV4-1|few
CASSQRGEGAIHTGELFF
TGCGCCAGCAGCCAGAGGGGGGAGGGGGCAATTCACACCGGGGAGCTGTTTTTT
>TRBJ1-3|.|TRBV6-1|.
CASRLGPTTATSGNTIYF
TGTGCCAGCAGATTAGGCCCAACGACGGCTACCTCTGGAAACACCATATATTTT
>TRBJ1-1|.|TRBV20-1|many
CSASGFRGRGGEAFF
TGCAGTGCTAGTGGTTTCAGGGGACGAGGGGGTGAAGCTTTCTTT
>TRBJ2-2|TRBD2|TRBV3-1|many
CASSPLAGGYGELFF
TGTGCCAGCAGCCCCCTCGCGGGAGGGTACGGGGAGCTGTTTTTT
>TRBJ2-2|TRBD1|TRBV2|few
CATRQGANTGELFF
TGTGCCACCCGCCAGGGGGCGAACACCGGGGAGCTGTTTTTT
>TRBJ2-5|.|TRBV11-2|many
CASSLAGPVPQETQYF
TGTGCCAGCAGCTTAGCAGGGCCAGTACCACAAGAGACCCAGTACTTC
>TRBJ2-1|.|TRBV19|few
CASSMSDYNEQFF
TGTGCCAGTAGTATGTCTGATTACAATGAGCAGTTCTTC
>TRBJ1-1|.|TRBV7-2|many
CASSLEATTGKSEAFF
TGTGCCAGCAGCTTAGAGGCAACTACGGGAAAAAGTGAAGCTTTCTTT
>TRBJ2-5|.|TRBV20-1|few
CSARGGPNF
TGCAGTGCTAGGGGGGGACCGAACTTC
>TRBJ1-5|.|TRBV28|few
CASSARRVGQPQHF
TGTGCCAGCAGTGCACGAAGGGTGGGTCAGCCCCAGCATTTT
>TRBJ2-7|.|TRBV5-1|many
CASSSQGSYEQYF
TGCGCCAGCAGCTCTCAGGGATCCTACGAGCAGTACTTC
>TRBJ2-1|.|TRBV11-1|many
CASSTGTLRDNEQFF
TGTGCCAGCAGCACCGGGACGCTAAGGGACAATGAGCAGTTCTTC
>TRBJ1-2|.|TRBV5-6|.
CASTAGVYGYTF
TGTGCCAGCACCGCTGGCGTCTATGGCTACACCTTC
>TRBJ2-2|.|TRBV6-2/TRBV6-3|few
CAGGATNTGELFF
TGTGCCGGGGGGGCTACGAACACCGGGGAGCTGTTTTTT
>TRBJ1-1|.|TRBV15|.
CATSRGQETEAFF
TGTGCCACCAGCAGAGGGCAGGAAACTGAAGCTTTCTTT
>TRBJ2-2|TRBD2|TRBV18|.
CASSNSLAGARRELFF
TGTGCCAGCTCAAACTCCCTAGCGGGGGCGCGGAGGGAGCTGTTTTTT
>TRBJ2-7|.|TRBV7-2|many
CASSLKGERSYEQYF
TGTGCCAGCAGCTTAAAGGGGGAGAGGTCCTACGAGCAGTACTTC
>TRBJ2-7|.|TRBV28|.
CASNPGGSTRGYEQYF
TGTGCCAGCAACCCTGGGGGATCCACGAGGGGCTACGAGCAGTACTTC
>TRBJ2-4|TRBD1|TRBV18|.
CASSPGTGLLQYF
TGTGCCAGCTCACCAGGGACAGGGTTACTTCAGTACTTC
>TRBJ2-1|TRBD2|TRBV9|.
CASSPSRAGIYNEQFF
TGTGCCAGCAGCCCTTCTCGAGCGGGAATTTACAATGAGCAGTTCTTC
>TRBJ1-1|TRBD1|TRBV6-2/TRBV6-3|.
CASSAGQAMNTEAFF
TGTGCCAGCAGCGCGGGACAGGCGATGAACACTGAAGCTTTCTTT
>TRBJ2-3|TRBD1|TRBV11-2|many
CASRPTGGVGTQYF
TGTGCCAGCAGACCGACAGGGGGGGTTGGTACGCAGTATTTT
>TRBJ2-7|.|TRBV6-1|few
CASTTQTTYEQYF
TGTGCCAGCACTACGCAGACGACCTACGAGCAGTACTTC
>TRBJ1-3|TRBD1|TRBV3-1|.
CASSPWTGDNGNTIYF
TGTGCCAGCAGCCCATGGACAGGGGATAACGGAAACACCATATATTTT
>TRBJ1-1|TRBD1|TRBV18|.
CASSPRDRATLNTEAFF
TGTGCCAGCTCACCACGGGACAGGGCGACTTTGAACACTGAAGCTTTCTTT
>TRBJ1-2|.|TRBV19|few
CASKLRDGRANYGYTF
TGTGCCAGTAAATTAAGGGACGGTAGAGCTAACTATGGCTACACCTTC
>TRBJ2-3|.|TRBV20-1|many
CSASVRASTDTQYF
TGCAGTGCTAGCGTCAGAGCTAGCACAGATACGCAGTATTTT